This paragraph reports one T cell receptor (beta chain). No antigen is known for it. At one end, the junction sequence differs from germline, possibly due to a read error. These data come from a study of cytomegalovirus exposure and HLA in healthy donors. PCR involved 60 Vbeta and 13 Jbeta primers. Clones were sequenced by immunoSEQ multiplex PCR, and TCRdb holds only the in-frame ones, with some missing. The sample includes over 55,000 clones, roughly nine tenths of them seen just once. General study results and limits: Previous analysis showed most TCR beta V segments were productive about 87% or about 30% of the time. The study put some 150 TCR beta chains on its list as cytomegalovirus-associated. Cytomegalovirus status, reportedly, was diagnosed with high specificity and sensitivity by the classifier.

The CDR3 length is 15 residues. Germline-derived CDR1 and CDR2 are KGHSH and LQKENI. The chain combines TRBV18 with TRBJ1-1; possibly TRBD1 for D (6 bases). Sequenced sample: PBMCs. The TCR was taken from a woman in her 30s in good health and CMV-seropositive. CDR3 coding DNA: TGTGCCAGCTCCCCACGCGGGGGCCCGGGCACTGAAGCTTTCTTT. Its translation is CASSPRGGPGTEAFF.